This is a list of T cell receptor beta chains from one sample in a study of blood T cell repertoires in COVID-19. Profiled with immunoSEQ multiplex PCR; TCRdb holds only in-frame clones, not every one. The table has about 180,000 clones, about 82% seen once. Material for sequencing was PBMCs or T cells enriched from blood (not recorded which). These receptors were taken from a woman in her thirties who had recovered from COVID-19. Both conserved end residues are part of each CDR3. D genes are given only for firm matches. Rows give clone size only sometimes, using once, few, many, or a class for an expanded clone.

cdr3_aa cdr3_nt v_call clone_size j_call d_call
CASTGTADEKLFF TGTGCCAGCACCGGGACTGCTGATGAAAAACTGTTTTTT TRBV25-1 - TRBJ1-4 -
CASRILETAYEQYF TGTGCCAGCAGGATCCTAGAGACAGCCTACGAGCAGTACTTC TRBV6-5 - TRBJ2-7 -
CASSRPIWGPVSNQPQHF TGTGCCAGCAGCCGCCCTATATGGGGCCCTGTGAGCAATCAGCCCCAGCATTTT TRBV28 - TRBJ1-5 -
CASSLNGAGRSYGETQYF TGTGCCAGCAGCCTTAATGGAGCGGGCCGCTCGTATGGAGAGACCCAGTACTTC TRBV11-2 - TRBJ2-5 -
CAISVLPTGTAYGYTF TGTGCCATCAGTGTCCTTCCCACAGGGACAGCGTATGGCTACACCTTC TRBV10-3 - TRBJ1-2 TRBD1
CAGQRQTGGILGNTGELFF TGTGCCGGACAGCGGCAGACAGGGGGCATACTTGGGAACACCGGGGAGCTGTTTTTT TRBV2 - TRBJ2-2 TRBD1
CASSTGGRSYEQYF TGTGCCAGCAGCACAGGGGGTAGGTCCTACGAGCAGTACTTC TRBV6-5 - TRBJ2-7 TRBD1
CASSTLAGVGEQYF TGCGCCAGCAGCACTCTAGCGGGAGTAGGTGAGCAGTACTTC TRBV5-1 - TRBJ2-7 TRBD2
CASSHTRGTSTEAFF TGTGCCAGCAGTCATACCAGGGGGACCTCCACTGAAGCTTTCTTT TRBV6-5 - TRBJ1-1 TRBD1
CASSSGRSSYEQYF TGTGCCAGTAGTTCGGGAAGGAGCTCCTACGAGCAGTACTTC TRBV19 once TRBJ2-7 -
CASSQDGLAFTDTQYF TGCGCCAGCAGCCAAGATGGGCTAGCTTTCACAGATACGCAGTATTTT TRBV4-1 - TRBJ2-3 -
CASRPDRDRGPNTGELFF TGTGCCAGCAGACCCGACCGGGACAGGGGACCGAACACCGGGGAGCTGTTTTTT TRBV28 - TRBJ2-2 TRBD1
CATSDPRGPGSNQPQHF TGTGCCACCAGTGACCCCAGGGGGCCGGGAAGCAATCAGCCCCAGCATTTT TRBV24-1 - TRBJ1-5 TRBD1
CASSRLAGAKNIQYF TGTGCCAGCAGCCGACTAGCGGGAGCCAAAAACATTCAGTACTTC TRBV3-1/TRBV3-2 - TRBJ2-4 TRBD2
CSASSKLSEQFF TGCAGTGCTAGTTCTAAGCTCTCTGAGCAGTTCTTC TRBV20-1 - TRBJ2-1 -
CASSSKLASGELFF TGCGCCAGCAGCTCGAAACTAGCGTCCGGGGAGCTGTTTTTT TRBV5-1 - TRBJ2-2 TRBD2